This T cell receptor (beta chain) was documented in a study of blood T cell repertoires in COVID-19. Overall study: The study drew acute and convalescent COVID-19 samples from the United States, Italy and Spain. T cells, B-cell-depleted T cells, or PBMCs supplied cDNA or gDNA.

The repertoire was sequenced with immunoSEQ multiplex PCR; TCRdb's copy has only in-frame clones and lacks some. Altogether 250,000 to 400,000 clones are present, roughly 90% being singletons, with the ten largest covering 2.5% to 3.5%. Seattle's enrolled individuals joined amid active infection and were then monitored longitudinally. The CDR3 is 12 amino acids. Trimming removed 5 bases at V and 3 bases at J, with 8 bases between. Germline V CDR1 and CDR2: KGHSH, LQKENI. The V gene is TRBV18, the J gene TRBJ2-7; tentatively, D is TRBD1 (5 bases). This TCR derives from a woman under 40 with COVID-19, enrolled during active disease. Sequenced input: peripheral blood. CDR3 residues: CASSSTDYEQYF. Written as DNA, the CDR3 is TGTGCCAGCTCATCGACAGACTACGAGCAGTACTTC.